This passage covers 23 T cell receptor beta chains from one sample sequenced in a study of T cells in Graves' hyperthyroidism and ophthalmopathy. Amplified TCR beta CDR3 regions came from RNA transcripts. TCR CDR3 underwent first-round RT-PCR with the HTBI primer set. Each CDR3 protein gets one entry after TCRdb re-called the multiplex PCR reads with MiXCR. Of fewer than 550,000 distinct CDR3 sequences detected, more than 15% appear once; the ten largest clones hold less than 15%. Source material: blood. The receptor set was obtained from a woman younger than 30 with Graves' hyperthyroidism.

This clonotype was detected ten times or more. The CDR3 sequence is CASSLRGGRGLNEQFF. In DNA, the CDR3 is TGTGCCAGCAGTTTGCGGGGGGGTAGGGGATTGAATGAGCAGTTCTTC. V is TRBV28 and J is TRBJ2-1, with 9 positions matching TRBD2. The V gene end was trimmed by 3 bases and the J gene end by 7 bases; junction bases not matched to a gene: 10. The CDR3 is made up of 16 amino acids. Germline CDR1 is MDHEN and CDR2 is SYDVKM. Full variable domain (missing parts from reference TRBV28 and TRBJ2-1): DVKVTQSSRYLVKRTGEKVFLECVQDMDHENMFWYRQDPGLGLRLIYFSYDVKMKEKGDIPEGYSVSREKKERFSLILESASTNQTSMYLCASSLRGGRGLNEQFFGPGTRLTVL.

This clonotype occurred many times. This chain connects TRBV12-3 or TRBV12-4 to TRBJ2-3, with a weak D call TRBD1 (8 bases). Deletions cut 6 bases from V and 9 bases from J, with 19 bases between. CDR3 length: 14 amino acids. CDR3 sequence: CASSRYDRGLTQYF. The CDR3 DNA sequence: TGTGCCAGCAGCCGCTACGACAGGGGACTAACGCAGTATTTT.

The rearrangement links TRBV5-1 to TRBJ2-4; D may correspond to TRBD1 or TRBD2 (6 bases each). CDR1 is SGHRS and CDR2 is YFSETQ in the germline V gene. The CDR3 extends over 15 amino acids. Between the trimmed V and J ends, which lost 3 bases and 2 bases, there was a span of 12 bases. CDR3 nucleotides: TGCGCCAGCAGCTGGCTGGGGGGCCCCAAAAACATTCAGTACTTC. This sequence encodes CASSWLGGPKNIQYF.

This clonotype was observed many times. The V and J genes are TRBV3-1 and TRBJ2-2; D remains unclear. Trimming cost V 1 base and J 1 base, with 7 bases left between them. CDR1 is LGHDT and CDR2 is YNNKEL in the germline V gene (reference sequence). The CDR3 runs to 15 residues. The CDR3 spells CASSQVRENTGELFF. The CDR3 bases are TGTGCCAGCAGCCAAGTTAGGGAGAACACCGGGGAGCTGTTTTTT.

This clonotype was seen ten or more times. V is TRBV2 and J is TRBJ2-4; D is undetermined. V was pared by 6 bases and J by 3 bases, with 12 bases between. The CDR3 is 14 amino acids. Germline CDR1 and CDR2: SNHLY and FYNNEI. CDR3 in amino acids: CASSRGVVKNIQYF. Written as DNA, the CDR3 is TGTGCCAGCAGCAGAGGAGTGGTCAAAAACATTCAGTACTTC.

About this clonotype: The junction differs from germline at one of its ends, possibly a read error. The rearrangement joins TRBV5-5 to TRBJ1-1; 7 positions match TRBD1. Germline V gene sequence: CDR1 SGHKS, CDR2 YYEKEE (reference sequence). CDR3 length: 14 residues. CDR3 sequence (DNA): TGCGCCAGCAGCTTGGAATTGACAGGGACCGAAGCCTTCTTT. As protein: CASSLELTGTEAFF.

This chain uses TRBV6-1 with TRBJ1-2; 7 bases map to TRBD1. V dropped 0 bases and J dropped 8; count of bases not matched to a gene: 6. The CDR3 has 14 amino acids. Per germline, CDR1 MNHNS and CDR2 SASEGT. The CDR3 bases are TGTGCCAGCAGTGAAGCTGACAGGGTGGTAGGCTACACCTTC. Translated: CASSEADRVVGYTF.

This clonotype was counted many times. This chain links TRBV28 with TRBJ1-2; D is unclear. CDR1 is MDHEN, CDR2 SYDVKM, per germline. The V end lost 3 bases, the J end lost 4 bases, and 12 bases lay between the germline ends. The CDR3 contains 14 residues. CDR3 bases: TGTGCCAGCAGTTTTCTAACTGACGGCTATGGCTACACCTTC. It is translated as CASSFLTDGYGYTF.

This clonotype was seen only a few times. The genes are TRBV5-1 and TRBJ1-1, with 7 bases lining up with TRBD1. Germline-derived CDR1 and CDR2 are SGHRS and YFSETQ. CDR3 length: 14 residues. V lost 4 bases and J lost 9; bases outside the gene matches: 12. CDR3 sequence (DNA): TGCGCCAGCAGCCGAACCGGGACAGTTTTACAAGCTTTCTTT. The encoded protein is CASSRTGTVLQAFF.

The V and J genes are TRBV13 and TRBJ2-2; TRBD1 is a possible D gene (7 bases). V gave up 5 bases and J gave up 4 bases, with 20 bases separating them. Germline V gives CDR1 PRHDT, CDR2 FYEKMQ (reference sequence). CDR3 length equals 17 residues. The CDR3 loop reads CASSLATDRESTGELFF. The CDR3 coding sequence is TGTGCCAGCAGCCTAGCGACCGACAGGGAGAGCACCGGGGAGCTGTTTTTT.

This clonotype was counted between two and nine times. The genes are TRBV5-1 and TRBJ1-1; D ambiguous. The CDR3 covers 13 residues. Trimming took 0 bases from V and 7 from J, leaving 10 bases between them. The germline gives CDR1 SGHRS, CDR2 YFSETQ. The CDR3 sequence: CASSLDLSNEAFF. The CDR3 nucleotides are TGCGCCAGCAGCTTGGATTTAAGCAATGAAGCTTTCTTT.

This clonotype was recorded a few times. This chain uses TRBV12-3 or TRBV12-4 with TRBJ2-5; D unclear. The V gene lost 4 bases and the J gene lost 3 bases, with 12 bases spanning the gap. The CDR3 is made up of 14 amino acids. The CDR3 coding sequence is TGTGCCAGCAGTTCTTTTCGGCAAAAAGAGACCCAGTACTTC. Translated, it gives CASSSFRQKETQYF.

Many counts were recorded for this clonotype. For the CDR3, the DNA is TGTGCCAGCAGTTTAGGGCGGCAGTGGAACACTGAAGCTTTCTTT. Protein product: CASSLGRQWNTEAFF. The V call is TRBV12-3 or TRBV12-4, the J call TRBJ1-1; no definite D call. The CDR3 is 15 residues long. The V and J ends lost 1 base and 1 base respectively, with 10 bases between them.

The table lists this clonotype with many counts. The rearrangement links TRBV27 to TRBJ2-7; no definite D call. Germline V gene data show CDR1 as MNHEY and CDR2 as SMNVEV (reference sequence). The length of the CDR3 is 16 residues. The V end was cut by 0 bases, the J end by 3 bases, with 15 bases between. The CDR3 DNA sequence: TGTGCCAGCAGTTTATCCGAGAGTAGCATGGGCTACGAGCAGTACTTC. This gives the protein CASSLSESSMGYEQYF.

This clonotype was counted ten times or more. The chain couples TRBV28 to TRBJ1-2; TRBD1 matches at 7 bases. J lost 8 bases, V lost 7 bases, and 7 bases had no gene match. The CDR3 spans 12 residues. From germline, CDR1 is MDHEN and CDR2 SYDVKM. The CDR3 protein is CASNKDREGYTF. CDR3 bases: TGTGCCAGCAATAAAGACAGGGAGGGCTACACCTTC.

The table lists this clonotype with many counts. The chain links TRBV20-1 to TRBJ2-5; 8 bases align to TRBD2. The CDR3 has 14 residues. The ends lost 5 bases at V and 2 bases at J; junction bases unmatched: 7. In germline, CDR1 is DFQATT, CDR2 SNEGSKA (reference sequence). The CDR3 reads CSARGGAQQETQYF. Written as DNA, the CDR3 is TGCAGTGCTCGGGGGGGCGCGCAGCAAGAGACCCAGTACTTC.

The chain joins TRBV6-2 or TRBV6-3 to TRBJ2-3; D gene uncertain. This CDR3 region has 10 residues. V gave up 9 bases and J gave up 8 bases, with 9 bases separating them. Per the germline V gene, CDR1 is MNHEY and CDR2 is SVGEGT. CDR3 sequence (DNA): TGTGCCAGTCAGTTAACTACGCAGTATTTT. This codes for CASQLTTQYF.

In this sample, this clonotype turned up many times. This chain uses TRBV6-1 with TRBJ1-1; possible D gene TRBD1, 6 bases. The length of the CDR3 is 15 residues. Germline loops: CDR1 MNHNS, CDR2 SASEGT. V was clipped by 6 bases and J by 5 bases, with 19 bases between them. The CDR3 DNA reads TGTGCCAGCAGGCCCCTAAGGGGGGGCGGGACTGAAGCTTTCTTT. Its translation is CASRPLRGGGTEAFF.

This clonotype was seen many times. V gene TRBV6-1 combines with J gene TRBJ1-1; unclear D gene. CDR1 is MNHNS and CDR2 is SASEGT in the germline V gene. The CDR3 length is 14 residues. Trimming pared 5 bases from V and 0 bases from J, leaving 10 bases between. The DNA for the CDR3 is TGTGCCAGCAGTTCCCCAGGTATGAACACTGAAGCTTTCTTT. It is translated as CASSSPGMNTEAFF.

This clonotype was seen at least ten times. The V and J genes are TRBV9 and TRBJ2-7; D gene unclear. V gave up 0 bases and J gave up 7 bases, with 20 bases separating them. CDR3 size: 16 residues. Germline V gives CDR1 SGDLS, CDR2 YYNGEE. CDR3 sequence reads: CASSVDGSGVMNEQYF. CDR3 nucleotide sequence: TGTGCCAGCAGCGTAGACGGGTCAGGCGTCATGAATGAGCAGTACTTC.

In its sample, this clonotype was seen a few times. J is TRBJ2-1 and V is TRBV29-1; D is undetermined. Trimming shortened V by 4 bases and J by 4 bases, and 8 bases separated the two germline ends. The CDR3 has 12 residues. Germline V lookup: CDR1 SQVTM, CDR2 ANQGSEA. The CDR3 DNA sequence: TGCAGCGTTGTTAACACTTACAATGAGCAGTTCTTC. Translated, it gives CSVVNTYNEQFF.

The rearrangement uses TRBV6-2 or TRBV6-3 and TRBJ1-2; a possible D gene is TRBD1 (6 bases). The CDR3 contains 16 residues. Trimming cost V 2 bases and J 5 bases, with 18 bases left between them. From germline, CDR1 is MNHEY and CDR2 SVGEGT. DNA of the CDR3: TGTGCCAGCAGTTACGGTAGACAGGCTCTATTGTATGGCTACACCTTC. Translated, it gives CASSYGRQALLYGYTF.

The chain employs TRBV6-6 and TRBJ1-1; D gene unclear. V lost 0 bases and J 7 bases, leaving 12 bases between the germline ends. The CDR3 contains 14 residues. From germline, CDR1 is MNHNY and CDR2 SVGAGI (reference sequence). The CDR3 reads CASSYSSMGIEAFF. The DNA of the CDR3 is TGTGCCAGCAGTTACTCGAGTATGGGTATTGAAGCTTTCTTT.